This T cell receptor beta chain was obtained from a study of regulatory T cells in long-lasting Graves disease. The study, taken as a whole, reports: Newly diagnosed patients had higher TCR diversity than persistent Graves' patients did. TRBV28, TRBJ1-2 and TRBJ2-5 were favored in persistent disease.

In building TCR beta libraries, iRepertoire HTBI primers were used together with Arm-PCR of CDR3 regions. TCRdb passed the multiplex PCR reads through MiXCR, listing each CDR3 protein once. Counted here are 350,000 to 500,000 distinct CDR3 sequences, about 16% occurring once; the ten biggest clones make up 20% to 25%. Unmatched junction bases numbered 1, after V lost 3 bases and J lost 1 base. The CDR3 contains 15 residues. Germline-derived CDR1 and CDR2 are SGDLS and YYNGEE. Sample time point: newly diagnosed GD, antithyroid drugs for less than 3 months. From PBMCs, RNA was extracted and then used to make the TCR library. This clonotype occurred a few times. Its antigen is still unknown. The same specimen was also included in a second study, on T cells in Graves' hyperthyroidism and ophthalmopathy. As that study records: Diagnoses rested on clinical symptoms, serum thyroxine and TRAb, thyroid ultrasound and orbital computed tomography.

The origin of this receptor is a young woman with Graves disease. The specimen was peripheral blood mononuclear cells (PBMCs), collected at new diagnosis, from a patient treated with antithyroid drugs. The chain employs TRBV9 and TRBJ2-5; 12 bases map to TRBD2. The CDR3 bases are TGTGCCAGCAGCGAGGGACTAGCGGGCCAAGAGACCCAGTACTTC. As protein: CASSEGLAGQETQYF. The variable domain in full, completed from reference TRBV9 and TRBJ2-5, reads DSGVTQTPKHLITATGQRVTLRCSPRSGDLSVYWYQQSLDQGLQFLIQYYNGEERAKGNILERFSAQQFPDLHSELNLSSLELGDSALYFCASSEGLAGQETQYFGPGTRLLVL.